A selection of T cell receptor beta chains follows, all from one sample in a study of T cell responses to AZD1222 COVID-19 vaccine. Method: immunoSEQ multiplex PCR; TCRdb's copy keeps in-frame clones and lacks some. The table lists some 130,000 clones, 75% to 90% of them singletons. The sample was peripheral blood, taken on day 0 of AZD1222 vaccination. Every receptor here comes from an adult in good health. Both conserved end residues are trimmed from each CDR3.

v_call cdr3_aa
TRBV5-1 ASSTGGTEAF
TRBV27 ASSSGTGGITEAF
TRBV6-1 ASSEAWEETQY
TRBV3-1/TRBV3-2 ASSQDQGRNYGYT
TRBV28 ASSLTGRDHNEQF
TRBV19 ASSRLTGSNQPQH
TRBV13 ASEGEGKADTQY
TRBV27 ASSGGTGNLHEQY
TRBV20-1 SASDDETGGNTGELF
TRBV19 ASNRVGNIQY
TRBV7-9 ASSSWEKAGNTIY
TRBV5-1 ASSFRQSGELF
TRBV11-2 ASSEGSLDRNYGYT
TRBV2 ASSEKGQGPYGYT
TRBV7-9 ASSSPSYEQY
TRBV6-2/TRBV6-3 ASSWVGKDTEAF
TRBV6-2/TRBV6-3 ASSYFRDVGLNTEAF
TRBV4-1 ASSHLSRKHTDTQY
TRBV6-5 ASSYSSSNTQY
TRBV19 ASSNMREQY
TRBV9 ASSPGGKSTQY
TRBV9 ASSVEGRTPYTQY
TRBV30 AWSLTRNYGYT
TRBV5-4 ASSSGTGGRNEQF
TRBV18 ASSIDSTGELF
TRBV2 ASTRVNYGYT
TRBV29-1 SVGGTVPFGDGYT
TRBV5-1 ASSPGTGSTGELF
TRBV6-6 ASSYGGYNEQF
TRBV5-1 ASSTQNPSYGYT
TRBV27 ASSPSIGELF
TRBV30 AWNPGTPRDGYT
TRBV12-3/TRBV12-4 ASSFLNEQF
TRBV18 ASSPVGLAVQETQY
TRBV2 ASRRTGFEQY
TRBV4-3 ASSQMGQSSYNEQF
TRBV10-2 ASREEASEAF
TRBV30 AWSVVGDEKLF
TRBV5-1 ASSLRAGVSTNEKLF
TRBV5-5 ASSTRITNEKLF
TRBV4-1 ASSQDRERNTIY
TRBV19 ASRERVFSMNTEAF
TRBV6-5 ASSFTRASSGNTIY
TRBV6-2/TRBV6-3 ASSNLGGPQTDTQY
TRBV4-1 ASSETSHNTGELF
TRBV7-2 ASSFSSGQVYGYT
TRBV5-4 ASLSPGTGGNTEAF
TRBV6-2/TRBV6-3 ASSSPGRMNTEAF
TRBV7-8 ASSLRDRADTGELF
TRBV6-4 ASQRDTLNTEAF
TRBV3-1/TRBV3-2 ASSHTQGANYGYT
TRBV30 AWERGNSPLH
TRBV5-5 ASSSDIEVTDTQY
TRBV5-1 ASSLAGLNNEQF
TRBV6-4 ASSPGQGSETQY
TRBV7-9 ASNQGGIYEQY
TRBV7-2 ASSLGAGGRNTIY
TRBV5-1 ASSLELWAYNEQF
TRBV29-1 SVEGDNYGYT